The clone carrying this TCR beta chain appeared a few times. Its target is unknown. Busulfan-fludarabine conditioning, marrow transplant, and cyclophosphamide on days +3 and +4 were administered. The method was immunoSEQ multiplex PCR; TCRdb's version includes in-frame clones alone and lacks a portion of them. This sample has about 14,000 clones, each found more than once. This record belongs to a study of T cells after posttransplantation cyclophosphamide. Study-level points and caveats: Later blood repertoires were often dominated by clones from the donor CD8+ memory compartment.

The specimen was PBMCs, collected 1162 days after allogeneic stem cell transplant with posttransplant cyclophosphamide. The source of this sequence is a female patient in her thirties or forties who received an allogeneic stem cell transplant from a related donor, was CMV-positive, and had no GVHD. The T cells may partly be graft donor cells.

Here the CDR3 reads CASSGGLAGGGEETQYF. Here the CDR3 DNA reads TGTGCCAGCAGCGGTGGCCTGGCGGGGGGAGGGGAGGAGACCCAGTACTTC. The chain is built from TRBV9 and TRBJ2-5; 8 bases line up with TRBD2. V was pared by 3 bases and J by 5 bases, with 15 bases of the junction left unmatched. The CDR3 length is 17 residues. Germline V gene lookup returns CDR1 SGDLS and CDR2 YYNGEE.